Following are 28 T cell receptor beta chains from one sample sequenced in a study of blood T cell repertoires in COVID-19. Generated by immunoSEQ multiplex PCR, the TCRdb table keeps only in-frame clones and is missing some. This sample has fewer than 250,000 clones, with around 80% found just once. Sequencing used peripheral blood. These receptors all stem from a man in his forties or fifties with active or convalescent COVID-19.

In regard to this clone: Other nucleotide sequences in the sample specify the same CDR3. The chain combines TRBV19 with TRBJ2-7, with a weak D call TRBD2 (6 bases). This CDR3 has 14 residues. V was shortened by 1 base and J by 0 bases, with 7 bases between the two germline ends. Germline assignment: CDR1 LNHDA and CDR2 SQIVND (reference sequence). The CDR3 sequence: CASSIAGSSYEQYF. Here the CDR3 DNA reads TGTGCCAGTAGTATAGCCGGGAGCTCCTACGAGCAGTACTTC. The whole variable domain, remainder taken from reference TRBV19 and TRBJ2-7, is DGGITQSPKYLFRKEGQNVTLSCEQNLNHDAMYWYRQDPGQGLRLIYYSQIVNDFQKGDIAEGYSVSREKKESFPLTVTSAQKNPTAFYLCASSIAGSSYEQYFGPGTRLTVT.

The rearrangement links TRBV15 to TRBJ2-3, with 10 nucleotides matching TRBD2. Per the germline V gene, CDR1 is LNHNV and CDR2 is YYDKDF (reference sequence). With 5 bases clipped from V and 1 base from J, the junction kept 6 bases outside the gene matches. The CDR3 loop spans 16 amino acids. CDR3 region: CATSPDGLAGTDTQYF. The CDR3 nucleotides are TGTGCCACCAGCCCTGACGGACTAGCGGGCACAGATACGCAGTATTTT.

Comment on this clone: The identical CDR3 is also encoded by other nucleotide sequences in the sample. The chain is built from TRBV11-2 and TRBJ1-3, with D unresolved. CDR1 is SGHAT, CDR2 FQNNGV, per germline. The CDR3 is 13 amino acids. Trimming cost V 6 bases and J 4 bases, with 10 bases left between them. CDR3: CASSSGGGNTIYF. CDR3 coding DNA: TGTGCCAGCAGTTCCGGCGGAGGAAACACCATATATTTT.

V and J are TRBV5-5 and TRBJ1-5, with D unresolved. Germline lookup yields CDR1 SGHKS and CDR2 YYEKEE (reference sequence). Deletions cut 0 bases from V and 4 bases from J, with 8 bases between. The CDR3 covers 14 residues. The CDR3 DNA sequence: TGTGCCAGCAGCTTGGACAGCCAGAATCAGCCCCAGCATTTT. Protein sequence: CASSLDSQNQPQHF.

The rearrangement joins TRBV21-1 to TRBJ2-5; TRBD2, as called in the table, went unchecked against the DNA. TRBV21-1 is recorded as a pseudogene. The CDR3 contains 18 residues. The CDR3 is CASSKARRGDRNGKTQYF. In DNA, the CDR3 is TGTGCCAGCAGCAAAGCGAGACGCGGTGACCGTAACGGGAAGACCCAGTACTTC.

J is TRBJ2-5 and V is TRBV7-2, with no clear D. This CDR3 is 14 amino acids long. V was clipped by 2 bases and J by 7 bases, with 14 bases between them. Germline CDR1 SGHTA, CDR2 FQGNSA. The CDR3 DNA reads as TGTGCCAGCAGCTTACTGGGTACTTCGGGGACCCAGTACTTC. As protein: CASSLLGTSGTQYF.

The V gene is TRBV5-6, the J gene TRBJ2-1; weak D call: TRBD1 (6 bases). The length of the CDR3 is 15 residues. V was clipped by 3 bases and J by 7 bases, with 17 bases between them. CDR1 and CDR2 from the germline V gene are SGHDT and YYEEEE. The CDR3 DNA sequence: TGTGCCAGCAGCTATGACAGGACGGGACCGAATGAGCAGTTCTTC. Amino acids: CASSYDRTGPNEQFF.

This clone was recorded a few times. The chain recombines TRBV20-1 with TRBJ2-7; TRBD1 is a possible D gene (6 bases). With 3 bases removed from V and 0 bases from J, the gap between germline ends came to 12 bases. The V gene's germline CDR1 is DFQATT and CDR2 SNEGSKA (reference sequence). CDR3 length: 14 residues. The CDR3 DNA reads TGCAGTGCTAGTACCAGGGGACCCTCCTACGAGCAGTACTTC. Its translation is CSASTRGPSYEQYF.

This clone was counted only a few times. The CDR3 sequence: CAWSGWAGKIYTF. DNA for the CDR3: TGTGCCTGGAGTGGGTGGGCAGGTAAAATCTACACCTTC. The genes are TRBV30 and TRBJ1-2, with D unclear. The germline gives CDR1 GTSNPN, CDR2 SVGIG (reference sequence). The CDR3 has 13 residues. V gave up 1 base and J gave up 10 bases, with 16 bases separating them.

J is TRBJ1-1 and V is TRBV5-1, with a weak D call TRBD1 (5 bases). V was trimmed by 1 base and J by 5 bases, leaving 12 bases between them. The CDR3 has 14 amino acids. Germline V gene sequence: CDR1 SGHRS, CDR2 YFSETQ. For the CDR3, the DNA is TGCGCCAGCAGCTTGTCTGTCAGGGATACTGAAGCTTTCTTT. This gives the protein CASSLSVRDTEAFF.

This chain connects TRBV7-2 to TRBJ1-2; 10 bases align to TRBD1. V dropped 4 bases and J dropped 8; count of bases not matched to a gene: 10. The CDR3 runs to 15 residues. Germline V gives CDR1 SGHTA, CDR2 FQGNSA. The CDR3 coding sequence is TGTGCCAGCAGCTGGGACAGGGGAGCACGACGGGGCTACACCTTC. It specifies CASSWDRGARRGYTF. Full variable domain (rest looked up from reference TRBV7-2 and TRBJ1-2): GAGVSQSPSNKVTEKGKDVELRCDPISGHTALYWYRQSLGQGLEFLIYFQGNSAPDKSGLPSDRFSAERTGGSVSTLTIQRTQQEDSAVYLCASSWDRGARRGYTFGSGTRLTVV.

The chain combines TRBV9 with TRBJ2-2; TRBD1 agrees at 8 bases. The ends lost 4 bases at V and 4 bases at J; junction bases unmatched: 3. Germline V lookup: CDR1 SGDLS, CDR2 YYNGEE. The CDR3 length is 14 residues. CDR3 sequence reads: CASSLTGGTGELFF. For the CDR3, the DNA is TGTGCCAGCAGCCTCACAGGGGGCACCGGGGAGCTGTTTTTT.

Written as DNA, the CDR3 is TGCGCCAGCAGCCCCCCAAACCGGGATGGCTACACCTTC. It specifies CASSPPNRDGYTF. The chain links TRBV5-1 to TRBJ1-2; D unclear. The CDR3 runs to 13 residues. Trimming left V 4 bases short and J 6 bases short, with 13 bases between. In germline, CDR1 is SGHRS, CDR2 YFSETQ. Full variable domain (rest looked up from reference TRBV5-1 and TRBJ1-2): KAGVTQTPRYLIKTRGQQVTLSCSPISGHRSVSWYQQTPGQGLQFLFEYFSETQRNKGNFPGRFSGRQFSNSRSEMNVSTLELGDSALYLCASSPPNRDGYTFGSGTRLTVV.

This chain uses TRBV6-6 with TRBJ1-5; 8 bases are a match to TRBD1. The CDR3 is made up of 13 amino acids. The germline gives CDR1 MNHNY, CDR2 SVGAGI (reference sequence). J lost 5 bases, V lost 7 bases, and 4 bases had no gene match. The CDR3 bases are TGTGCCAGCAAGGGACAGGAGTATCAGCCCCAGCATTTT. Its translation is CASKGQEYQPQHF.

The rearrangement uses TRBV27 and TRBJ1-2, with 9 bases lining up with TRBD1. CDR1 is MNHEY, CDR2 SMNVEV, per germline (reference sequence). CDR3 length: 19 amino acids. After removal of 3 bases from V and 8 bases from J, the junction contained 22 bases not matched to a gene. CDR3 DNA: TGTGCCAGCAGTTTCCGCTCACCCGTTACAGGGGGCGGCTTTTTCGGCTACACCTTC. Translated, it gives CASSFRSPVTGGGFFGYTF.

The rearrangement links TRBV19 to TRBJ2-2; D remains ambiguous. Germline CDR1 LNHDA, CDR2 SQIVND (reference sequence). The CDR3 sequence is 14 residues long. V was clipped by 1 base and J by 1 base, with 4 bases between them. CDR3 loop: CASSIGGNTGELFF. The CDR3 region has the DNA TGTGCCAGTAGTATAGGAGGGAACACCGGGGAGCTGTTTTTT. The complete variable domain, with remaining parts taken from reference TRBV19 and TRBJ2-2, reads DGGITQSPKYLFRKEGQNVTLSCEQNLNHDAMYWYRQDPGQGLRLIYYSQIVNDFQKGDIAEGYSVSREKKESFPLTVTSAQKNPTAFYLCASSIGGNTGELFFGEGSRLTVL.

The chain joins TRBV7-2 to TRBJ1-5; D is unresolved. The germline CDR1 and CDR2 sequences are SGHTA and FQGNSA. V was shortened by 3 bases and J by 6 bases, with 12 bases between the two germline ends. CDR3 length: 14 amino acids. The DNA for the CDR3 is TGTGCCAGCAGCTTCGGTACGAGGGTTCAGCCCCAGCATTTT. Encoded protein: CASSFGTRVQPQHF. The full variable domain, its missing parts supplied by reference TRBV7-2 and TRBJ1-5, is GAGVSQSPSNKVTEKGKDVELRCDPISGHTALYWYRQSLGQGLEFLIYFQGNSAPDKSGLPSDRFSAERTGGSVSTLTIQRTQQEDSAVYLCASSFGTRVQPQHFGDGTRLSIL.

The rearrangement uses TRBV7-2 and TRBJ2-3; 8 bases are shared with TRBD2. CDR3 length equals 14 residues. V was clipped by 11 bases and J by 2 bases; unmatched bases: 9. CDR1 SGHTA and CDR2 FQGNSA come from the germline V gene. Written as DNA, the CDR3 is TGTGCCGGAAGACAGCGGGAGACCACAGATACGCAGTATTTT. It codes for CAGRQRETTDTQYF.

The chain joins TRBV4-2 to TRBJ1-4; 7 nucleotides match TRBD1. CDR1 is LGHNA and CDR2 is YNFKEQ in the germline V gene. The trim removed 3 bases at V and 8 bases at J, leaving 18 bases unmatched. CDR3 length equals 18 residues. In DNA form, the CDR3 reads TGTGCCAGCAGCCATCCCCCCGTCGGAAATGCAGGGGGGGAAAAACTGTTTTTT. Its translation: CASSHPPVGNAGGEKLFF.

The rearrangement links TRBV24-1 to TRBJ2-3; 12 nucleotides match TRBD1. The CDR3 loop spans 15 amino acids. The J segment lost 6 bases and the V segment lost 9 bases, leaving 9 bases of the junction unmatched. Germline V gene sequence: CDR1 KGHDR, CDR2 SFDVKD. The CDR3 DNA reads TGTGCCACCGGGGGGACAGGGGGCGATTACGATACGCAGTATTTT. This codes for CATGGTGGDYDTQYF.

The chain combines TRBV27 with TRBJ2-3; D perhaps matches TRBD2 (5 bases). Germline CDR1 is MNHEY and CDR2 is SMNVEV (reference sequence). The V end was cut by 6 bases, the J end by 3 bases, with 7 bases between. The CDR3 covers 12 residues. The chain's CDR3 is CASRRTTDTQYF. In DNA, the CDR3 is TGTGCCAGCAGGAGGACTACAGATACGCAGTATTTT.

This chain connects TRBV18 to TRBJ2-7; possibly TRBD1 for D (6 bases). The ends were cut back, 3 bases at V and 4 bases at J, with 7 bases in the middle. CDR3 length: 12 residues. Germline lookup yields CDR1 KGHSH and CDR2 LQKENI. CDR3 in amino acids: CASSPGQYEQYF. The CDR3 bases are TGTGCCAGCTCACCCGGACAGTACGAGCAGTACTTC.

This clone was seen a single time. The chain has TRBV7-9 and TRBJ1-2; 10 bases match TRBD1. The V gene end was trimmed by 5 bases and the J gene end by 8 bases; junction bases not matched to a gene: 8. In germline, CDR1 is SEHNR, CDR2 FQNEAQ (reference sequence). This CDR3 comprises 14 residues. The CDR3 spells CASSPGQGNRGYTF. CDR3 sequence (DNA): TGTGCCAGCAGCCCGGGACAGGGGAATAGAGGCTACACCTTC.

This clone was recorded only once. The CDR3 loop is CASSPPFSEQYF. The CDR3 coding sequence is TGTGCCAGCTCACCACCCTTTAGCGAGCAGTACTTC. The chain joins TRBV18 to TRBJ2-7; unclear D gene. CDR1 is KGHSH and CDR2 is LQKENI in the germline V gene. V gave up 0 bases and J gave up 6 bases, with 6 bases separating them. The CDR3 has 12 residues.

In regard to this clone: The sample carries other DNA sequences with the same CDR3. This chain joins TRBV5-1 and TRBJ2-1, with TRBD2 matching over 10 bases. In germline, CDR1 is SGHRS, CDR2 YFSETQ. Trimming removed 0 bases from V and 2 bases from J; junction bases left unmatched: 2. This CDR3 comprises 16 residues. CDR3 in DNA: TGCGCCAGCAGCTTGGGAACTAGCGGGACCTACAATGAGCAGTTCTTC. Translating gives CASSLGTSGTYNEQFF.

The CDR3 region is CASSPDRAGGYTF. CDR3 bases: TGCGCCAGCAGCCCTGACAGGGCTGGTGGCTACACCTTC. The rearrangement joins TRBV4-3 to TRBJ1-2, with 7 bases matching TRBD1. The CDR3 loop spans 13 amino acids. The germline CDR1 and CDR2 sequences are LGHNA and YSLEER. V lost 4 bases, J lost 7 bases, and 6 bases stayed unmatched.

This clone came up once. The chain joins TRBV5-5 to TRBJ1-3; D not certain. The CDR3 is made up of 14 amino acids. V shed 0 bases and J shed 1 base, with 5 bases lying between them. Germline CDR1 SGHKS, CDR2 YYEKEE (reference sequence). The CDR3 DNA reads as TGTGCCAGCAGCTTGGATTATTCTGGAAACACCATATATTTT. Translated: CASSLDYSGNTIYF.

V usage is TRBV6-5 and J usage is TRBJ2-3, with 8 bases matching TRBD2. This CDR3 contains 15 residues. V lost 0 bases and J lost 4; bases outside the gene matches: 3. The germline gives CDR1 MNHEY, CDR2 SVGAGI. The CDR3 region is CASSYSGLAADTQYF. The DNA for the CDR3 is TGTGCCAGCAGTTACTCCGGACTAGCCGCAGATACGCAGTATTTT.